The T cell receptor beta chain under discussion was sequenced for a study of blood T cell repertoires in COVID-19. As for the study in general: T cells, B-cell-depleted T cells, or PBMCs provided the cDNA or gDNA that served as material.

The CDR3 runs 15 residues. The V gene's germline CDR1 is KGHSH and CDR2 LQKENI. V was pared by 5 bases and J by 5 bases, with 12 bases of the junction left unmatched. The method was immunoSEQ multiplex PCR; TCRdb's version includes in-frame clones alone and lacks a portion of them. The sample carries 300,000 to 350,000 clones, around nine tenths recorded once. The clonotype was recovered from a woman in her 30s who had recovered from COVID-19. The chain recombines TRBV18 with TRBJ2-7; 7 nucleotides match TRBD1. Sample: PBMCs or T cells enriched from blood (not recorded which). The CDR3, as DNA: TGTGCCAGCTCATCACTACCGGACAGGTCTGACGAGCAGTACTTC. It translates to CASSSLPDRSDEQYF.